This T cell receptor (beta chain) was found in a study of CD8 T cells in ankylosing spondylitis. Overall study results and limits: Disease-linked clones were found to be CD8+ and relatively rare in peripheral blood. Reports of some motif variants in reactive arthritis synovial fluid and blood predate this one. The study identified a TCR beta motif of roughly eight highly homologous variants that appeared characteristic of ankylosing spondylitis blood. There was reportedly significant enrichment of clones that were disease-linked in matched ankylosing spondylitis synovial fluid.

Quantitative 5'-RACE with molecular barcodes produced the TCR beta libraries. In TCRdb, the 5' RACE reads were re-called with MiXCR into one record per CDR3 protein. This sample has 200,000 to 250,000 distinct CDR3 sequences, with 18% found just once. This CDR3 is built from 15 residues. The germline V gene encodes CDR1 SNHLY and CDR2 FYNNEI. The V and J ends lost 4 bases and 4 bases respectively, with 17 bases between them. This clonotype counts as medium-sized. The antigen remains undetermined. The receptor's source is a male donor with ankylosing spondylitis. The sequencing input was blood, either unsorted or a sorted T cell fraction (not recorded which). J is TRBJ2-7 and V is TRBV2; TRBD2 might be the D (6 bases). In DNA form, the CDR3 reads TGTGCCAGCAGTGTTGTGCGGGGAGTTGTTTACGAGCAGTACTTC. Translated, it gives CASSVVRGVVYEQYF.